This TCR beta chain comes out of a study of blood T cell repertoires in COVID-19. About the research overall: The United States, Italy and Spain provided the acute and convalescent COVID-19 samples. PBMCs, B-cell-depleted T cells, or T cells were the source of the cDNA or gDNA that made up the material.

With V trimmed by 7 bases and J by 8 bases, 10 bases remained unmatched. This CDR3 comprises 14 residues. Germline loops: CDR1 WSHSY, CDR2 SAAADI. Authors' analysis steps: Amplification of reference gene primers was used by the study to estimate nucleated cell counts. Repertoires were generated with immunoSEQ multiplex PCR, while TCRdb's copy carries only in-frame clones and drops some. The D gene and trimming were derived from the DNA, and the V and J assignments and clone size from that table. The sample contains roughly 110,000 clones, approximately 90% of which appear only once. Material for sequencing was peripheral blood. The origin of this receptor is a woman aged 45-59 years with acute or convalescent COVID-19. The chain carries TRBV10-2 and TRBJ1-2; 10 nucleotides line up with TRBD1. The CDR3 DNA reads TGCGCCAGCACGGCCGGGACAGGGGCACTAGGCTACACCTTC. Protein sequence: CASTAGTGALGYTF.